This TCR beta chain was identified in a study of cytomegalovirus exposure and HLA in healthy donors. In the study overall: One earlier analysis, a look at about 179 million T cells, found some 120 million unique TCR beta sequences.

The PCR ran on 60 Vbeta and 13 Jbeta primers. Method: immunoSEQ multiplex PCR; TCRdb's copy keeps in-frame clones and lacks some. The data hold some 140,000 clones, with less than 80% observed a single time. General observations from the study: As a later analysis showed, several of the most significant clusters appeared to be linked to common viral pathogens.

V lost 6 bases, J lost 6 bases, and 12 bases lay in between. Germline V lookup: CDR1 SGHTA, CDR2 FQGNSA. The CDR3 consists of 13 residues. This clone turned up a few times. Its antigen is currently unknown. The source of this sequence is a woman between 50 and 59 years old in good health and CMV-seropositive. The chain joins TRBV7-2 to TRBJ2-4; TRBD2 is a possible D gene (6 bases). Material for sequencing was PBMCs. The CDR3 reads CASSIRGGNIQYF. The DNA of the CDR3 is TGTGCCAGCAGTATACGGGGAGGAAACATTCAGTACTTC. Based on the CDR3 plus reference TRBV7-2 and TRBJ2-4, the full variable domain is GAGVSQSPSNKVTEKGKDVELRCDPISGHTALYWYRQSLGQGLEFLIYFQGNSAPDKSGLPSDRFSAERTGGSVSTLTIQRTQQEDSAVYLCASSIRGGNIQYFGAGTRLSVL.